This T cell receptor (beta chain) was identified during a study of blood T cells in healthy people across ages. Study outcomes and limitations: Lack of knowledge of donor CMV status possibly confounded expanded clonotype changes.

Through a sample-barcoded 5' primer and a J-beta primer mix, a second PCR was run for roughly 6 to 11 cycles. There were at least 2.5 million CDR3-containing paired-end reads obtained from each sample. From the 5' RACE reads, TCRdb called clonotypes with MiXCR, one entry per CDR3 protein. Here the sample spans around 940,000 distinct CDR3 sequences, roughly 47% being singletons. Germline V gene sequence: CDR1 KGHDR, CDR2 SFDVKD. The CDR3 length is 17 residues. The amount of total RNA extracted per sample was at least 5.5 micrograms. Turning to this clonotype: What it binds is unknown.

Sequencing used blood. The TCR was taken from a woman aged 55-75 years in good health. The chain links TRBV24-1 to TRBJ2-1; possibly TRBD1 for D (7 bases). The J call may be incorrect, as the DNA end agrees better with TRBJ2-7. The CDR3 sequence is CATSLPKEGASYNEQYF. The CDR3, as DNA: TGTGCCACCAGTCTGCCTAAGGAGGGGGCCTCCTACAATGAGCAGTACTTC.